Listed below are T cell receptor beta chains from one sample, sequenced in a study of blood T cell repertoires in COVID-19. The repertoire was sequenced with immunoSEQ multiplex PCR; TCRdb's copy has only in-frame clones and lacks some. The sample has 140,000 to 150,000 clones, 70% to 90% seen once. The specimen sequenced was peripheral blood. The source is a woman aged 60-75 years with COVID-19, enrolled during active disease. The CDR3 runs from the conserved cysteine through the conserved F or W. D genes are given only for firm matches. Expanded clones get a size class; other rows say once, few or many, or leave the size out.

d_gene | j_gene | abundance | v_gene | CDR3nt | CDR3aa
- | TRBJ1-1 | - | TRBV29-1 | TGCAGCGTTTCAGGGGTTGATCGCTCGGCGAACACTGAAGCTTTCTTT | CSVSGVDRSANTEAFF
- | TRBJ2-5 | - | TRBV7-2 | TGTGCCAGCAGCTTAGACGGGGGTGGCTCGGAGACCCAGTACTTC | CASSLDGGGSETQYF
- | TRBJ2-2 | once | TRBV6-4 | TGTGCCAGCAGTTCACTAGCTGATAACACCGGGGAGCTGTTTTTT | CASSSLADNTGELFF
- | TRBJ1-5 | - | TRBV13 | TGTGCCAGCAGCCTCATAGGGGAGAGGCGGGATAGCAATCAGCCCCAGCATTTT | CASSLIGERRDSNQPQHF
TRBD2 | TRBJ2-3 | - | TRBV3-1/TRBV3-2 | TGTGCCAGCAGCCAAGATTTAGCGGGGGGCACAGATACGCAGTATTTT | CASSQDLAGGTDTQYF
TRBD1 | TRBJ1-1 | - | TRBV3-1/TRBV3-2 | TGTGCCAGCAGCCAAGTCAGCGGCAGGGGGAAGTCCACTGAAGCTTTCTTT | CASSQVSGRGKSTEAFF
TRBD2 | TRBJ2-1 | - | TRBV4-1 | TGCGCCAGCAGCCAATGGCTGCCCAGCGGGGGTTACAATGAGCAGTTCTTC | CASSQWLPSGGYNEQFF
TRBD1 | TRBJ1-1 | - | TRBV7-6 | TGTGCCAGCAGCTTAGACCCGACAGGGGTCATGGGGGACACTGAAGCTTTCTTT | CASSLDPTGVMGDTEAFF
- | TRBJ2-1 | - | TRBV19 | TGTGCCAGCGCTAGGGGCCCGAGCTCCTACAATGAGCAGTTCTTC | CASARGPSSYNEQFF
- | TRBJ2-7 | - | TRBV19 | TGTGCCAGTAGTCTCCAGGGAGCGGGTCCCGAGCAGTACTTC | CASSLQGAGPEQYF
- | TRBJ1-2 | - | TRBV13 | TGTGCCAGCAGCCAATCAAGGACAGACTATGGCTACACCTTC | CASSQSRTDYGYTF
TRBD1 | TRBJ2-2 | - | TRBV2 | TGTGCCAGCAGGCAGGGGGCGGGCTACACCGGGGAGCTGTTTTTT | CASRQGAGYTGELFF
TRBD1 | TRBJ1-2 | - | TRBV5-5 | TGTGCCAGCAGCCGGGACAGGGAGGGGTATGGCTACACCTTC | CASSRDREGYGYTF
TRBD1 | TRBJ2-5 | few | TRBV24-1 | TGTGCCACCAGTGATCCCGGACAGGGGGGAGAGACCCAGTACTTC | CATSDPGQGGETQYF
TRBD1 | TRBJ2-5 | few | TRBV3-1/TRBV3-2 | TGTGCCAGCAGCCAAGGCCGTTATAACAGGGGGCTGAAGGAGACCCAGTACTTC | CASSQGRYNRGLKETQYF
TRBD2 | TRBJ2-7 | - | TRBV11-2 | TGTGCCAGCAGCGCAGGACTAGCGGGGTTATCCTACGAGCAGTACTTC | CASSAGLAGLSYEQYF
- | TRBJ1-1 | once | TRBV2 | TGTGCCAGCAGCGTATCAGGTGAAGCTTTCTTT | CASSVSGEAFF
- | TRBJ2-3 | - | TRBV5-8 | TGTGCCAGCAGCTTGTTGCGGCTGGCGCAGTATTTT | CASSLLRLAQYF
- | TRBJ2-1 | - | TRBV2 | TGTGCCAGCATAAGAGGTTCTAATTCCTACAATGAGCAGTTCTTC | CASIRGSNSYNEQFF
- | TRBJ2-5 | few | TRBV12-5 | TGTGCTAGTGGTGCCCCAGGACCGGGAGCAGAGACCCAGTACTTC | CASGAPGPGAETQYF
- | TRBJ2-5 | - | TRBV9 | TGTGCCAGCAGCGCCTCAGGGTACGAAGAGACCCAGTACTTC | CASSASGYEETQYF
TRBD1 | TRBJ1-6 | once | TRBV7-3 | TGTGCCAGCAGCGCGTCGACAGGGGTTAATTCACCCCTCCACTTT | CASSASTGVNSPLHF
TRBD2 | TRBJ2-7 | - | TRBV10-1 | TGCGCCAGCAGTGAGTCTAGCGGGGACTTATACGAGCAGTACTTC | CASSESSGDLYEQYF
- | TRBJ1-6 | - | TRBV25-1 | TGTGCCAGCAGTGAACGGGCGACAGGTTGGAATTCACCCCTCCACTTT | CASSERATGWNSPLHF
- | TRBJ1-2 | - | TRBV5-4 | TGTGCCAGCAGCTTGGAACAGGTGGACTATGGCTACACCTTC | CASSLEQVDYGYTF
- | TRBJ2-1 | - | TRBV19 | TGTGCCAGTAGTTTATCGACCCCGGGGAATGAGCAGTTCTTC | CASSLSTPGNEQFF
- | TRBJ2-3 | - | TRBV5-4 | TGTGCCAGCAGCTTACAGCTTTCTCGCACAGATACGCAGTATTTT | CASSLQLSRTDTQYF
- | TRBJ1-5 | - | TRBV9 | TGTGCCAGCAGCGCCGGACAGCCAAATCAGCCCCAGCATTTT | CASSAGQPNQPQHF
- | TRBJ2-1 | - | TRBV7-2 | TGTGCCAGCAGCTACTCCTCCGAGCGCCTAAATGAGCAGTTCTTC | CASSYSSERLNEQFF
TRBD1 | TRBJ1-2 | - | TRBV5-1 | TGCGCCAGCAGCTTGGGGACAGGGCCACTCTATGGCTACACCTTC | CASSLGTGPLYGYTF
TRBD1 | TRBJ2-2 | - | TRBV10-2 | TGCGCCAGCAAGGACAGGGAGAACACCGGGGAGCTGTTTTTT | CASKDRENTGELFF
TRBD1 | TRBJ1-2 | - | TRBV7-2 | TGTGCCAGCAGCCCTAGGACAGGGGCCGTAACCGACTATGGCTACACCTTC | CASSPRTGAVTDYGYTF